The entry that follows covers one TCR beta chain sequence. The antigen is undetermined. The junction does not match germline at one end; this may be a read error. The data were taken from a study of tumor-infiltrating lymphocytes in primary liver carcinoma. Study background: The study enrolled male and female patients aged 30 to 69 years. Findings of the study overall: Blood had a significantly lower top-250-clone fraction than tumors did (p = 0.039). It was tumor-adjacent and tumor-blood pairs that overlapped less than tumor region pairs did.

Between roughly 20 and 31 mg of unsorted bulk tissue served as the source from which RNA and DNA were co-extracted. Surgical resection was used to treat these primary liver carcinoma patients. Production of TCR beta cDNA used around 460 ng total RNA together with a constant-region primer. Each TCR beta library was derived from three nested multiplex PCR rounds that employed slightly modified ARM-PCR. Two initial PCR rounds of about 10 cycles each paired TRBV1-TRBV30 forward primers with a C-beta reverse primer. One entry per CDR3 protein, called by TCRdb with MiXCR from the multiplex PCR reads. The repertoire consists of tens of thousands of distinct CDR3 sequences, with roughly 71% occurring once and the leading ten covering about 25%. Germline CDR1 and CDR2: SQVTM and ANQGSEA. This CDR3 region has 13 residues.

Sequences were obtained from tumor-adjacent normal liver tissue. This receptor was identified in a man in his forties with primary liver carcinoma and hepatitis B virus infection. The chain links TRBV29-1 to TRBJ1-2; a weak D match, TRBD1 (5 bases). For the CDR3, the DNA is TGTAGCGCTCGACATGGGGCAAACTATGGCTACACCTTC. This translates into CSARHGANYGYTF.